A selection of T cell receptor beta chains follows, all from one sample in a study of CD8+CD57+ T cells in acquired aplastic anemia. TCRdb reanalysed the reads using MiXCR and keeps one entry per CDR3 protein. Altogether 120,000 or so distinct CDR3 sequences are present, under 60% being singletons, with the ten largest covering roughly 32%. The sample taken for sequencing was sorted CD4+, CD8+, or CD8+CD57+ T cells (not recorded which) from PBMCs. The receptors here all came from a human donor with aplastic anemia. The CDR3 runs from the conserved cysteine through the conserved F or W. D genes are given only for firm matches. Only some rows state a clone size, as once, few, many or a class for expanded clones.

CDR3 protein: CASSLDVAGGNTDTQYF
CDR3 DNA: TGTGCCAGCAGCTTAGACGTGGCGGGGGGGAACACAGATACGCAGTATTTT
clone size: -
J gene: TRBJ2-3
D gene: TRBD2
V gene: TRBV11-1

CDR3 protein: CATSGPGQGSHNEQFF
CDR3 DNA: TGTGCCACCAGTGGACCGGGACAGGGTTCCCACAATGAGCAGTTCTTC
clone size: few
J gene: TRBJ2-1
D gene: TRBD1
V gene: TRBV24-1

CDR3 protein: CASRTWGAGYEQYF
CDR3 DNA: TGTGCCAGCAGGACTTGGGGCGCGGGCTACGAGCAGTACTTC
clone size: -
J gene: TRBJ2-7
D gene: -
V gene: TRBV2

CDR3 protein: CATRNAGTTGYTF
CDR3 DNA: TGTGCCACCAGAAACGCCGGGACAACCGGCTACACCTTC
clone size: -
J gene: TRBJ1-2
D gene: -
V gene: TRBV24-1

CDR3 protein: CASSLGASGRVETQYF
CDR3 DNA: TGTGCCAGCAGCTTAGGGGCTAGCGGGAGAGTGGAGACCCAGTACTTC
clone size: -
J gene: TRBJ2-5
D gene: TRBD2
V gene: TRBV7-9

CDR3 protein: CSACISGALTEAFF
CDR3 DNA: TGCAGCGCGTGCATTTCGGGGGCTCTCACTGAAGCTTTCTTT
clone size: -
J gene: TRBJ1-1
D gene: -
V gene: TRBV29-1

CDR3 protein: CASSELSQPQHF
CDR3 DNA: TGCGCCAGCAGTGAGCTGTCTCAGCCCCAGCATTTT
clone size: few
J gene: TRBJ1-5
D gene: -
V gene: TRBV10-2

CDR3 protein: CAISEAVSGSSNEQFF
CDR3 DNA: TGTGCCATCAGTGAAGCTGTTAGCGGGAGTTCTAATGAGCAGTTCTTC
clone size: once
J gene: TRBJ2-1
D gene: TRBD2
V gene: TRBV10-3

CDR3 protein: CASSFQSRTGTYNEQFF
CDR3 DNA: TGTGCCAGCAGCTTTCAGTCTCGGACAGGGACCTACAATGAGCAGTTCTTC
clone size: -
J gene: TRBJ2-1
D gene: TRBD1
V gene: TRBV5-5

CDR3 protein: CASSLGGVYTDTQYF
CDR3 DNA: TGCGCCAGCAGCTTGGGAGGTGTGTACACAGATACGCAGTATTTT
clone size: many
J gene: TRBJ2-3
D gene: -
V gene: TRBV5-1

CDR3 protein: CASSSGLINTIYF
CDR3 DNA: TGTGCCAGCAGTTCCGGACTTATAAACACCATATATTTT
clone size: -
J gene: TRBJ1-3
D gene: -
V gene: TRBV28

CDR3 protein: CASSEYSFSPLHF
CDR3 DNA: TGTGCCAGCAGCGAGTACAGCTTTTCACCCCTCCACTTT
clone size: -
J gene: TRBJ1-6
D gene: -
V gene: TRBV27

CDR3 protein: CASSYLFWDSGNMNTEAFF
CDR3 DNA: TGTGCCAGCAGTTACTTGTTCTGGGACAGCGGGAACATGAACACTGAAGCTTTCTTT
clone size: few
J gene: TRBJ1-1
D gene: TRBD1
V gene: TRBV6-2/TRBV6-3

CDR3 protein: CSVAGNTGELFF
CDR3 DNA: TGCAGCGTTGCGGGGAACACCGGGGAGCTGTTTTTT
clone size: -
J gene: TRBJ2-2
D gene: -
V gene: TRBV29-1

CDR3 protein: CASSLNPGTSVSGELFF
CDR3 DNA: TGTGCCAGCAGCTTAAACCCCGGGACTAGTGTGAGCGGGGAGCTGTTTTTT
clone size: once
J gene: TRBJ2-2
D gene: TRBD2
V gene: TRBV7-7

CDR3 protein: CASTRTGDGSPLHF
CDR3 DNA: TGTGCCAGCACCAGAACAGGGGATGGATCACCCCTCCACTTT
clone size: -
J gene: TRBJ1-6
D gene: TRBD1
V gene: TRBV12-3/TRBV12-4

CDR3 protein: CASIPGTGGYTF
CDR3 DNA: TGTGCCAGCATCCCCGGGACAGGGGGCTACACCTTC
clone size: -
J gene: TRBJ1-2
D gene: TRBD1
V gene: TRBV7-8

CDR3 protein: CASSLGPEIYEQYF
CDR3 DNA: TGTGCCAGTAGCTTGGGACCGGAGATCTACGAGCAGTACTTC
clone size: -
J gene: TRBJ2-7
D gene: -
V gene: TRBV19

CDR3 protein: CATRETNQPQHF
CDR3 DNA: TGTGCCACCAGGGAAACTAATCAGCCCCAGCATTTT
clone size: many
J gene: TRBJ1-5
D gene: -
V gene: TRBV24-1

CDR3 protein: CAISESRTPLHF
CDR3 DNA: TGTGCCATCAGTGAATCGAGGACACCCCTCCACTTT
clone size: -
J gene: TRBJ1-6
D gene: -
V gene: TRBV10-3

CDR3 protein: CSSEGQGTYNEQFF
CDR3 DNA: TGCAGCAGTGAGGGACAGGGCACCTACAATGAGCAGTTCTTC
clone size: -
J gene: TRBJ2-1
D gene: TRBD1
V gene: TRBV29-1

CDR3 protein: CASRTGSPSGYTF
CDR3 DNA: TGTGCCAGTAGGACCGGGAGCCCTAGTGGCTACACCTTC
clone size: once
J gene: TRBJ1-2
D gene: -
V gene: TRBV19

CDR3 protein: CASSDPQGDTQYF
CDR3 DNA: TGTGCCAGCAGTGACCCACAAGGAGATACGCAGTATTTT
clone size: -
J gene: TRBJ2-3
D gene: -
V gene: TRBV2

CDR3 protein: CASSARTDATNEKLFF
CDR3 DNA: TGTGCCAGCAGCGCCCGGACGGACGCAACTAATGAAAAACTGTTTTTT
clone size: few
J gene: TRBJ1-4
D gene: -
V gene: TRBV9

CDR3 protein: CATSDVPGPQETQYF
CDR3 DNA: TGTGCCACCAGTGATGTGCCGGGGCCACAAGAGACCCAGTACTTC
clone size: once
J gene: TRBJ2-5
D gene: -
V gene: TRBV24-1

CDR3 protein: CASSPQGAYEQYF
CDR3 DNA: TGTGCCAGCAGCCCTCAGGGAGCCTACGAGCAGTACTTC
clone size: -
J gene: TRBJ2-7
D gene: -
V gene: TRBV7-8

CDR3 protein: CASSPTIAGGTYEQYF
CDR3 DNA: TGTGCCAGCAGCCCCACCATAGCGGGGGGGACCTACGAGCAGTACTTC
clone size: -
J gene: TRBJ2-7
D gene: TRBD2
V gene: TRBV11-1

CDR3 protein: CASRVDIRDGGYTF
CDR3 DNA: TGTGCCAGCAGGGTGGACATCCGGGATGGGGGCTACACCTTC
clone size: -
J gene: TRBJ1-2
D gene: -
V gene: TRBV7-9

CDR3 protein: CASWANVLTF
CDR3 DNA: TGTGCCAGCTGGGCCAACGTCCTGACTTTC
clone size: -
J gene: TRBJ2-6
D gene: -
V gene: TRBV2

CDR3 protein: CSATNYGPSTDTQYF
CDR3 DNA: TGCAGTGCAACTAACTACGGTCCTAGCACAGATACGCAGTATTTT
clone size: -
J gene: TRBJ2-3
D gene: -
V gene: TRBV20-1

CDR3 protein: CASTSTGEGYTF
CDR3 DNA: TGTGCCAGCACTTCGACAGGGGAAGGCTACACCTTC
clone size: -
J gene: TRBJ1-2
D gene: TRBD1
V gene: TRBV2

CDR3 protein: CSAKRFYEQYF
CDR3 DNA: TGCAGTGCTAAGAGGTTCTACGAGCAGTACTTC
clone size: few
J gene: TRBJ2-7
D gene: -
V gene: TRBV20-1

CDR3 protein: CAGGLPGELFF
CDR3 DNA: TGTGCCGGTGGCCTTCCCGGGGAGCTGTTTTTT
clone size: few
J gene: TRBJ2-2
D gene: -
V gene: TRBV9

CDR3 protein: CATSREGRDVDEQYF
CDR3 DNA: TGTGCCACCAGCAGAGAGGGTAGGGACGTCGACGAGCAGTACTTC
clone size: -
J gene: TRBJ2-7
D gene: -
V gene: TRBV15

CDR3 protein: CSAREPSGVYEQYF
CDR3 DNA: TGCAGTGCTAGAGAGCCTAGCGGGGTCTACGAGCAGTACTTC
clone size: -
J gene: TRBJ2-7
D gene: TRBD2
V gene: TRBV20-1

CDR3 protein: CASSSIGTALNYGYTF
CDR3 DNA: TGTGCCAGCAGTTCGATCGGGACAGCCCTTAACTATGGCTACACCTTC
clone size: -
J gene: TRBJ1-2
D gene: TRBD1
V gene: TRBV28

CDR3 protein: CASKGQGYSPLHF
CDR3 DNA: TGTGCCAGCAAGGGACAGGGGTATTCACCCCTCCACTTT
clone size: -
J gene: TRBJ1-6
D gene: TRBD1
V gene: TRBV2